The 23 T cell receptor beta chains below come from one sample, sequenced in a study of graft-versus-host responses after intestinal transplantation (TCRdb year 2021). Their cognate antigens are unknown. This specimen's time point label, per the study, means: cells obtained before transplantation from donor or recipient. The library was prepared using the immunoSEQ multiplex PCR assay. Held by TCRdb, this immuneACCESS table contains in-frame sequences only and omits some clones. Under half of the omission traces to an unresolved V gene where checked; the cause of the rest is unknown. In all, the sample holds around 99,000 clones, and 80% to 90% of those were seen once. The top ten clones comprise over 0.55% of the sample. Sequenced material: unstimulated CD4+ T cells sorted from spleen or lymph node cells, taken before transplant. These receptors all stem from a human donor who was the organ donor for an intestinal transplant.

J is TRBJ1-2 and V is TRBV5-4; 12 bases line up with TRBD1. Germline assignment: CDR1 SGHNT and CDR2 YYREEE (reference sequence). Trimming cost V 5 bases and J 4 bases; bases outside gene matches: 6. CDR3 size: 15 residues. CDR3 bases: TGTGCCAGCAGAGGCGGGACAGGGGGCGTCTATGGCTACACCTTC. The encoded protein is CASRGGTGGVYGYTF. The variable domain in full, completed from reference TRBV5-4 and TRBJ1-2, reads ETGVTQSPTHLIKTRGQQVTLRCSSQSGHNTVSWYQQALGQGPQFIFQYYREEENGRGNFPPRFSGLQFPNYSSELNVNALELDDSALYLCASRGGTGGVYGYTFGSGTRLTVV.

As DNA, the CDR3 is TGTGCCAGCAGTTTTAAGCTCTTGGGCACAGATACGCAGTATTTT. Its translation: CASSFKLLGTDTQYF. V usage is TRBV27 and J usage is TRBJ2-3; D gene unclear. Germline CDR1 MNHEY, CDR2 SMNVEV (reference sequence). The CDR3 is 15 amino acids. Trimming cost V 3 bases and J 1 base, with 11 bases left between them.

CDR3 in DNA: TGTGCCAGCTCCCCTGGCCAGCGCAATTACAATGAGCAGTTCTTC. It yields the protein CASSPGQRNYNEQFF. The chain is built from TRBV7-3 and TRBJ2-1; D call uncertain. V was trimmed by 8 bases and J by 4 bases, leaving 18 bases between them. Germline V gene data show CDR1 as SGHTA and CDR2 as FQGTGA. The CDR3 length is 15 residues. The full variable domain, with the rest looked up from reference TRBV7-3 and TRBJ2-1, is GAGVSQTPSNKVTEKGKYVELRCDPISGHTALYWYRQSLGQGPEFLIYFQGTGAADDSGLPNDRFFAVRPEGSVSTLKIQRTERGDSAVYLCASSPGQRNYNEQFFGPGTRLTVL.

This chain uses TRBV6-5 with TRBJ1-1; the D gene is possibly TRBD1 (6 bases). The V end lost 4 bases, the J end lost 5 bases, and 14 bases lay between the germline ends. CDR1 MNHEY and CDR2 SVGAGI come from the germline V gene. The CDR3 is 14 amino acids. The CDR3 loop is CASSFNRVSTEAFF. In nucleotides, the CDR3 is TGTGCCAGCAGTTTTAACAGGGTTTCAACTGAAGCTTTCTTT.

In DNA form, the CDR3 reads TGCGCCAGCAGCCCAGGGACTAGCGGGGGGGGCACCGGGGAGCTGTTTTTT. This gives the protein CASSPGTSGGGTGELFF. The chain carries TRBV4-1 and TRBJ2-2, with TRBD2 matching over 16 bases. With V trimmed by 4 bases and J by 4 bases, 3 bases remained unmatched. CDR1 MGHRA and CDR2 YSYEKL come from the germline V gene. The CDR3 has 17 residues.

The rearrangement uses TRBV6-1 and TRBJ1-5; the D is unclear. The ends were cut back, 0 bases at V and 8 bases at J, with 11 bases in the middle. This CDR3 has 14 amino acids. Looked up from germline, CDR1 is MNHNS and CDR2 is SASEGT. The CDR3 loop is CASSEADFREPQHF. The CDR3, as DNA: TGTGCCAGCAGTGAAGCGGACTTTAGGGAGCCCCAGCATTTT.

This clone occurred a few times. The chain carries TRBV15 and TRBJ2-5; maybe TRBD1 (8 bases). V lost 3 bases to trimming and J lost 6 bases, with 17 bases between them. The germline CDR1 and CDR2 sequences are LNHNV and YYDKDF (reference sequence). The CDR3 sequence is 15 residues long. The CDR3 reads CATSSTYRGGQTQYF. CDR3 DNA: TGTGCCACCAGCAGTACCTACAGGGGGGGGCAGACCCAGTACTTC. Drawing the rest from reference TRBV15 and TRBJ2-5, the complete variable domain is DAMVIQNPRYQVTQFGKPVTLSCSQTLNHNVMYWYQQKSSQAPKLLFHYYDKDFNNEADTPDNFQSRRPNTSFCFLDIRSPGLGDTAMYLCATSSTYRGGQTQYFGPGTRLLVL.

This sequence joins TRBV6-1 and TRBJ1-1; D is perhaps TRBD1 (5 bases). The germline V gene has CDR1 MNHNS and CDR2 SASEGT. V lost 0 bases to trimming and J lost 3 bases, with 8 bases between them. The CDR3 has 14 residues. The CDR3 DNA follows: TGTGCCAGCAGTGAAGCAGGGGCGGACACTGAAGCTTTCTTT. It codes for CASSEAGADTEAFF.

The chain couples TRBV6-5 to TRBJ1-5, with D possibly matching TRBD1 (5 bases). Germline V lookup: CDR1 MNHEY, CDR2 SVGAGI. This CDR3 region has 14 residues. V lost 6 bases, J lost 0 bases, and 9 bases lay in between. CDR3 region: CASRADISNQPQHF. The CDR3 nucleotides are TGTGCCAGCAGGGCGGACATTAGCAATCAGCCCCAGCATTTT.

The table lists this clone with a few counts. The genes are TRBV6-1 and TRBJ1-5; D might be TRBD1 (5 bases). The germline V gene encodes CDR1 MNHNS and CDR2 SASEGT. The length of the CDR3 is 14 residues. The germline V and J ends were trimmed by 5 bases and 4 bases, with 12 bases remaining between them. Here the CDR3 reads CASSRGTENQPQHF. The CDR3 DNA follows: TGTGCCAGCAGTCGAGGGACGGAGAATCAGCCCCAGCATTTT.

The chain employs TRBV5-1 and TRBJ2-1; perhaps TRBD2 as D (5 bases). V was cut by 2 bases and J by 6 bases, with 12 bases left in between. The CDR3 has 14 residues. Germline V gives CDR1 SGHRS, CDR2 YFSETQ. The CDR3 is CASSFGDDVNEQFF. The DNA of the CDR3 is TGCGCCAGCAGCTTCGGGGATGATGTCAATGAGCAGTTCTTC.

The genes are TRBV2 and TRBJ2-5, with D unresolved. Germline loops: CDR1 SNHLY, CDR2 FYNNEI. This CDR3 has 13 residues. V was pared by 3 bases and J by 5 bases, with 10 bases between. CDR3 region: CASSDGSSETQYF. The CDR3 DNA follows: TGTGCCAGCAGTGATGGTTCTTCTGAGACCCAGTACTTC. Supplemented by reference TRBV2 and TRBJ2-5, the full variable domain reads EPEVTQTPSHQVTQMGQEVILRCVPISNHLYFYWYRQILGQKVEFLVSFYNNEISEKSEIFDDQFSVERPDGSNFTLKIRSTKLEDSAMYFCASSDGSSETQYFGPGTRLLVL.

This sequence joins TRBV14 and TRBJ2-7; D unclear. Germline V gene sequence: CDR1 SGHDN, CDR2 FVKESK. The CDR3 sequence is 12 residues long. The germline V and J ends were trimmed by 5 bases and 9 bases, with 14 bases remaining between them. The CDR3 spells CASSYGLGRQYF. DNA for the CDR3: TGTGCCAGCAGCTACGGTCTGGGTCGGCAGTACTTC.

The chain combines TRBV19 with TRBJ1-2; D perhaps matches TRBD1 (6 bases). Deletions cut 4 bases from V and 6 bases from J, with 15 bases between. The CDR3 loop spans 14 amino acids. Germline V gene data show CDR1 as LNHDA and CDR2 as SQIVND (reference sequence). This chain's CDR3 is CASSTPPNRDGYTF. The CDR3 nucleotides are TGTGCCAGTAGTACCCCCCCTAACAGGGATGGCTACACCTTC. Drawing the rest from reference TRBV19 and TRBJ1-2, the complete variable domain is DGGITQSPKYLFRKEGQNVTLSCEQNLNHDAMYWYRQDPGQGLRLIYYSQIVNDFQKGDIAEGYSVSREKKESFPLTVTSAQKNPTAFYLCASSTPPNRDGYTFGSGTRLTVV.

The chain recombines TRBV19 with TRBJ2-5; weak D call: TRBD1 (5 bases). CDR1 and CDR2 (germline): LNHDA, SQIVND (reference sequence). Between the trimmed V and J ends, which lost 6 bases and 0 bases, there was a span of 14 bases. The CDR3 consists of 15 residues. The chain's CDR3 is CASSQDSAYQETQYF. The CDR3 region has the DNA TGTGCCAGTAGCCAAGACAGTGCCTACCAAGAGACCCAGTACTTC.

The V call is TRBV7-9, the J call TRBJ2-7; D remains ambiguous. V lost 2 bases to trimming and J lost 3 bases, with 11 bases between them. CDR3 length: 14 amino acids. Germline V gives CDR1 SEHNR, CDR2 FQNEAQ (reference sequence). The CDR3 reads CASSLNSPLYEQYF. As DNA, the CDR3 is TGTGCCAGCAGCTTAAATAGTCCTCTCTACGAGCAGTACTTC.

This CDR3 is CASSRQGNTEAFF. As DNA, the CDR3 is TGTGCCAGCAGCCGACAGGGAAACACTGAAGCTTTCTTT. The rearrangement uses TRBV7-2 and TRBJ1-1; 7 nucleotides agree with TRBD1. J was trimmed by 2 bases and V by 5 bases; bases with no gene match: 2. Germline loops: CDR1 SGHTA, CDR2 FQGNSA. The CDR3 totals 13 residues.

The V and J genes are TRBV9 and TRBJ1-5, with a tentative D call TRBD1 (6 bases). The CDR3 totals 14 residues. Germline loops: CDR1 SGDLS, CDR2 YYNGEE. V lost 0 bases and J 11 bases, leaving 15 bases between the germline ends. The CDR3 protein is CASSVAEGGSAQHF. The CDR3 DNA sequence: TGTGCCAGCAGCGTAGCTGAGGGGGGTTCAGCCCAGCATTTT.

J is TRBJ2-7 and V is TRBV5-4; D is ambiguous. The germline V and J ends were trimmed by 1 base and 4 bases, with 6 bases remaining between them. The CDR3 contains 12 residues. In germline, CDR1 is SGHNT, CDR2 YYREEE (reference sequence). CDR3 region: CASSLLGYEQYF. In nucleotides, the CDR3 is TGTGCCAGCAGCTTGCTCGGGTACGAGCAGTACTTC. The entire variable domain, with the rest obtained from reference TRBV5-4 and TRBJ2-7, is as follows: ETGVTQSPTHLIKTRGQQVTLRCSSQSGHNTVSWYQQALGQGPQFIFQYYREEENGRGNFPPRFSGLQFPNYSSELNVNALELDDSALYLCASSLLGYEQYFGPGTRLTVT.

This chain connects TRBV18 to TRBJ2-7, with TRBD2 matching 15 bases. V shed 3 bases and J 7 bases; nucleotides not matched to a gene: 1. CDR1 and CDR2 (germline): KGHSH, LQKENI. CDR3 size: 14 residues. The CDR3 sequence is CASSPGLAGGEQYF. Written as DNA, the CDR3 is TGTGCCAGCTCACCGGGACTAGCGGGAGGTGAGCAGTACTTC. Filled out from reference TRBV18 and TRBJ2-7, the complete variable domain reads NAGVMQNPRHLVRRRGQEARLRCSPMKGHSHVYWYRQLPEEGLKFMVYLQKENIIDESGMPKERFSAEFPKEGPSILRIQQVVRGDSAAYFCASSPGLAGGEQYFGPGTRLTVT.

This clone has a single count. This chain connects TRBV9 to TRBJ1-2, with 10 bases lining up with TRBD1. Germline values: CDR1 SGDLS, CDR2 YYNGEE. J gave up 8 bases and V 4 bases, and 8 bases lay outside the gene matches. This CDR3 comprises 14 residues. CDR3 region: CASSSGQGYVGYTF. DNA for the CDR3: TGTGCCAGCAGCTCGGGACAGGGGTATGTGGGCTACACCTTC.

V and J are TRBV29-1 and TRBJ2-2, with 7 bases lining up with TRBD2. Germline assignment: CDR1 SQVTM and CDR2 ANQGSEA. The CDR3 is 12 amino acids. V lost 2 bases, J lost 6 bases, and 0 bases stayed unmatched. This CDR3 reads CSVETSAGELFF. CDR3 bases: TGCAGCGTTGAAACTAGCGCCGGGGAGCTGTTTTTT.

CDR3 sequence reads: CASSYGQGAYEQYF. The CDR3 DNA is TGTGCCAGCAGTTACGGGCAGGGGGCTTACGAGCAGTACTTC. V is TRBV6-6 and J is TRBJ2-7, with TRBD1 identical over 8 bases. This CDR3 region has 14 residues. Germline CDR1 MNHNY, CDR2 SVGAGI (reference sequence). After removal of 2 bases from V and 4 bases from J, the junction contained 4 bases not matched to a gene.